These 5 T cell receptor beta chains share one sample of origin, sequenced in a study of human T cells and chemical hapten exposure. TCRdb itself ran the RACE reads through MiXCR, one entry per CDR3 protein. Here the sample spans over 70,000 distinct CDR3 sequences, 12% to 15% being singletons. Time point indicated: pre-sensitization, week 0. Sample treatment: therapeutic diphenylcyclopropenone sensitization with weekly scalp DPC. The sequencing used whole blood, collected in connection with sensitization to the hapten diphenylcyclopropenone (DPC). Source of these receptors: a woman between 45 and 65 years old with alopecia areata. Some clones in this sample may be carry-over from other donors' samples.

V and J are TRBV19 and TRBJ1-4; 9 bases map to TRBD1. The CDR3 is made up of 16 amino acids. After removal of 5 bases from V and 7 bases from J, the junction contained 11 bases not matched to a gene. The germline V gene has CDR1 LNHDA and CDR2 SQIVND (reference sequence). CDR3 amino acids: CASSARTGEVSEKLFF. The CDR3 DNA is TGTGCCAGTAGTGCCCGGACAGGGGAAGTGAGTGAAAAACTGTTTTTT.

The CDR3 DNA follows: TGTGCCACCCTAGGAGAGGGCTACGAGCAGTACTTC. It yields the protein CATLGEGYEQYF. The chain has TRBV6-5 and TRBJ2-7; perhaps TRBD2 as D (5 bases). The CDR3 spans 12 residues. Trimming pared 10 bases from V and 3 bases from J, leaving 13 bases between. CDR1 and CDR2 (germline): MNHEY, SVGAGI.

V and J are TRBV12-3 or TRBV12-4 and TRBJ1-2, with TRBD1 matching 11 bases. V was clipped by 7 bases and J by 4 bases; unmatched bases: 8. The CDR3 totals 15 residues. The CDR3, as DNA: TGTGCCAGCACCCGGACAGGGGGCGCCGGCTATGGCTACACCTTC. It yields the protein CASTRTGGAGYGYTF.

This rearrangement joins TRBV27 to TRBJ1-2; 7 bases are a match to TRBD1. The ends lost 5 bases at V and 6 bases at J; junction bases unmatched: 15. The CDR3 spans 16 residues. Germline V gene sequence: CDR1 MNHEY, CDR2 SMNVEV (reference sequence). The CDR3 is CASSAERGRGFDGYTF. As DNA, the CDR3 is TGTGCCAGCAGTGCCGAAAGGGGCAGGGGGTTCGATGGCTACACCTTC.

The chain recombines TRBV27 with TRBJ1-4; TRBD1 matches at 10 bases. After removal of 10 bases from V and 8 bases from J, the junction contained 10 bases not matched to a gene. This CDR3 is 14 amino acids long. The germline V gene encodes CDR1 MNHEY and CDR2 SMNVEV (reference sequence). CDR3 DNA sequence: TGTGCCACCAGACACCGGGACAGGGGAGAAAAACTGTTTTTT. Protein product: CATRHRDRGEKLFF.